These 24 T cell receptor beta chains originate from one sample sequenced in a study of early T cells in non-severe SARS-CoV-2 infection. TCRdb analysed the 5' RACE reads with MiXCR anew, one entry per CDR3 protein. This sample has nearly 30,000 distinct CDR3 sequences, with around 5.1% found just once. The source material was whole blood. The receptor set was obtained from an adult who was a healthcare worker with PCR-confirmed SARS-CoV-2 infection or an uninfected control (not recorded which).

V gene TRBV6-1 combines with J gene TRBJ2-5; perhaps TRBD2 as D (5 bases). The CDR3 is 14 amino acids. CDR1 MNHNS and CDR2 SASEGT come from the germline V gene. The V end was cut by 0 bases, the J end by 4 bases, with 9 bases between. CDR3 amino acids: CASSEAPGRETQYF. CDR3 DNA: TGTGCCAGCAGTGAAGCACCGGGGAGAGAGACCCAGTACTTC.

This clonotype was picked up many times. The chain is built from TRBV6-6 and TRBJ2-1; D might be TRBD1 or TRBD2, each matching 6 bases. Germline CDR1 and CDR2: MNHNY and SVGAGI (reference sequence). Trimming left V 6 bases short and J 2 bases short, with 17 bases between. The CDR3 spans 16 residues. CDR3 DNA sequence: TGTGCCAGCAGCCCACTGGCAGGGGAGGCCTACAATGAGCAGTTCTTC. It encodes CASSPLAGEAYNEQFF.

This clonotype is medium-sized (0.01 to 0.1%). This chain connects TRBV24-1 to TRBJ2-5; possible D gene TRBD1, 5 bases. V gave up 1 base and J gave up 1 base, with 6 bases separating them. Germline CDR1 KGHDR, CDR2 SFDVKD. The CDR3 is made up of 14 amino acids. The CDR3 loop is CATSDFDSQETQYF. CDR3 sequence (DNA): TGTGCCACCAGTGATTTCGACAGCCAAGAGACCCAGTACTTC.

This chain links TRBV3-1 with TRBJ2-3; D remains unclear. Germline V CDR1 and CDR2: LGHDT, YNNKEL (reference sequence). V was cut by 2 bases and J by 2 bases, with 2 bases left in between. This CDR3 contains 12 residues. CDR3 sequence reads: CASSQITDTQYF. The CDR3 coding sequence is TGTGCCAGCAGCCAAATCACAGATACGCAGTATTTT.

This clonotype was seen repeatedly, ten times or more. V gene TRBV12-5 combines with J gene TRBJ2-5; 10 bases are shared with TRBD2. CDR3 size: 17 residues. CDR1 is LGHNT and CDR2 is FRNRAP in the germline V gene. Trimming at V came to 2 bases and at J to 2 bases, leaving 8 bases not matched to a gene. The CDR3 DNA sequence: TGTGCTAGTGGTTTGCCACCCCAGCGGGAGGGACAAGAGACCCAGTACTTC. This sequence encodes CASGLPPQREGQETQYF.

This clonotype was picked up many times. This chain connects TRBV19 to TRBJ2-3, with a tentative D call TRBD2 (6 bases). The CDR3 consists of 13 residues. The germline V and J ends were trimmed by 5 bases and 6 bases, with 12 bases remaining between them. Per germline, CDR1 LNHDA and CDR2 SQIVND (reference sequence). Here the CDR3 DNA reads TGTGCCAGTAGTGGGGGGAGTTCGGATACGCAGTATTTT. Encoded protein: CASSGGSSDTQYF.

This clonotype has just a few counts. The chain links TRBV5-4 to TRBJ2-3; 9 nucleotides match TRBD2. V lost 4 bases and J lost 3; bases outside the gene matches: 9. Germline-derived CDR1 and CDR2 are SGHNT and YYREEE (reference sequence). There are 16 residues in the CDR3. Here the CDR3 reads CASSAGLAHLTDTQYF. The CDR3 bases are TGTGCCAGCAGCGCCGGACTAGCGCACCTTACAGATACGCAGTATTTT. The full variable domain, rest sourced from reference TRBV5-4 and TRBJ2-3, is ETGVTQSPTHLIKTRGQQVTLRCSSQSGHNTVSWYQQALGQGPQFIFQYYREEENGRGNFPPRFSGLQFPNYSSELNVNALELDDSALYLCASSAGLAHLTDTQYFGPGTRLTVL.

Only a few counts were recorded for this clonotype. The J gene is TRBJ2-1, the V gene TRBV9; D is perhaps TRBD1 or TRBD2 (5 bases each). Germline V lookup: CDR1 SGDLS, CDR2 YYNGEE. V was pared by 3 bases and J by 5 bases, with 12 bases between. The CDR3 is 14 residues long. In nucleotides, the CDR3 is TGTGCCAGCAGCGGCGGCAGGGACCACAATGAGCAGTTCTTC. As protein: CASSGGRDHNEQFF.

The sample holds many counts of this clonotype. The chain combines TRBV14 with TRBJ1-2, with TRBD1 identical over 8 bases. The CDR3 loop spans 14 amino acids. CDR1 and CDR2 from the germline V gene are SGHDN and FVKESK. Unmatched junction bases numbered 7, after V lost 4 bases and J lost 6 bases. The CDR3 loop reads CASSRDRGYHGYTF. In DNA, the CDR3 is TGTGCCAGCAGCCGTGACAGGGGATACCATGGCTACACCTTC.

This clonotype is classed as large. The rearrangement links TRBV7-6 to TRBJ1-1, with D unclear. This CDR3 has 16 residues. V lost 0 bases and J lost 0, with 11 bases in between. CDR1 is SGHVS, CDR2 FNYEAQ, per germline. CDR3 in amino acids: CASSLAPPELNTEAFF. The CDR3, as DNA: TGTGCCAGCAGCTTAGCCCCACCAGAATTGAACACTGAAGCTTTCTTT.

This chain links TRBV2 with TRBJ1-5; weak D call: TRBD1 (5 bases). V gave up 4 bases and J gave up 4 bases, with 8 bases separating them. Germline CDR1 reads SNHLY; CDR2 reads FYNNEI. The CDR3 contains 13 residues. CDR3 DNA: TGTGCCAGCAGTGGACAGTTAAATCAGCCCCAGCATTTT. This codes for CASSGQLNQPQHF.

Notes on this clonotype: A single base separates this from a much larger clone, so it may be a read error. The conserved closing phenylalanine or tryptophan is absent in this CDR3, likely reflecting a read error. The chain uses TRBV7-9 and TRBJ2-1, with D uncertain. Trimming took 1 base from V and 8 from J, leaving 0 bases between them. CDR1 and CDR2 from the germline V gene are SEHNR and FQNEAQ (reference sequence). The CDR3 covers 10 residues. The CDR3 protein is CASSLDEQFI. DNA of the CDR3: TGTGCCAGCAGCTTAGATGAGCAGTTCATC.

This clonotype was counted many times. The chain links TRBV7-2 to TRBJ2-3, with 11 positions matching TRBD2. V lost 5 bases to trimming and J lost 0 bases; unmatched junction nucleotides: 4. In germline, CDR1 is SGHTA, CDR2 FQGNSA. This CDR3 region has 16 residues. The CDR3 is CASSRGLAASTDTQYF. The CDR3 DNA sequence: TGTGCCAGCAGCAGGGGACTAGCGGCTAGCACAGATACGCAGTATTTT. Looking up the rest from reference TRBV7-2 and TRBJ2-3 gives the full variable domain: GAGVSQSPSNKVTEKGKDVELRCDPISGHTALYWYRQSLGQGLEFLIYFQGNSAPDKSGLPSDRFSAERTGGSVSTLTIQRTQQEDSAVYLCASSRGLAASTDTQYFGPGTRLTVL.

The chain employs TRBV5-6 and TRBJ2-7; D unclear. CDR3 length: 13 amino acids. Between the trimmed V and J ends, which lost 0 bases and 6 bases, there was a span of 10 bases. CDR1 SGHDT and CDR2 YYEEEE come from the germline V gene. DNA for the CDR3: TGTGCCAGCAGCTTGGGTTCTCCGGGCGAGCAGTACTTC. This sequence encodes CASSLGSPGEQYF.

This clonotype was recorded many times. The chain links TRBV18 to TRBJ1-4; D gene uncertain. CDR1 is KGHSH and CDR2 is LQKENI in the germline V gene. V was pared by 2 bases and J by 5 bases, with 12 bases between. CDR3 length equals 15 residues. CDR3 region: CASSPKDRANEKLFF. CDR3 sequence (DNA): TGTGCCAGCTCACCAAAGGACCGAGCAAATGAAAAACTGTTTTTT.

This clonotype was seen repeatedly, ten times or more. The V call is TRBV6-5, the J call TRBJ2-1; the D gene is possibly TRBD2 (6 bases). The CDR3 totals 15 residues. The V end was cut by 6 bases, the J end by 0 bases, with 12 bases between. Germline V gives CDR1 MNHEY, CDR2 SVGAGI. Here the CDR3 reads CASRSSVNSYNEQFF. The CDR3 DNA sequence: TGTGCCAGCAGGTCTAGCGTAAACTCCTACAATGAGCAGTTCTTC.

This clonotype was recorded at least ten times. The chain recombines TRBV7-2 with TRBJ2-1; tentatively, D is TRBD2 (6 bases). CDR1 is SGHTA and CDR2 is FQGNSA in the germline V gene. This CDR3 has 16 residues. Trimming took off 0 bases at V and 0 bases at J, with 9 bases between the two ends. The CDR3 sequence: CASSLAGRVSYNEQFF. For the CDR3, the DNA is TGTGCCAGCAGCTTAGCCGGGAGAGTCTCCTACAATGAGCAGTTCTTC.

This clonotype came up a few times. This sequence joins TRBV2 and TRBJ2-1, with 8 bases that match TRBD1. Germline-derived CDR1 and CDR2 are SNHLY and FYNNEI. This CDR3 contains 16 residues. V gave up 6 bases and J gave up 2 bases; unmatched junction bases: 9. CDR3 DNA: TGTGCCAGCAGCGAACATTTGGGACAGGCCTACAATGAGCAGTTCTTC. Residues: CASSEHLGQAYNEQFF.

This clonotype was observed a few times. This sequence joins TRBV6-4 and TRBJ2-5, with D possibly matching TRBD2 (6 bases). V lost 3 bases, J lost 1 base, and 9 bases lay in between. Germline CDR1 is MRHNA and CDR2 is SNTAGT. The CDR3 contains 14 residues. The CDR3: CASSEKTSQETQYF. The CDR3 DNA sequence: TGTGCCAGCAGTGAGAAGACTAGCCAAGAGACCCAGTACTTC.

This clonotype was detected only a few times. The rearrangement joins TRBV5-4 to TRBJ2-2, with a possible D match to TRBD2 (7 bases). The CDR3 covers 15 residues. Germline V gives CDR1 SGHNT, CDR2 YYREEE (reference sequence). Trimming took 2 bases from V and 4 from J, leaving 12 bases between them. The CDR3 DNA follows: TGTGCCAGCAGCTTTCGGGGGGCCGGCACCGGGGAGCTGTTTTTT. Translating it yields CASSFRGAGTGELFF.

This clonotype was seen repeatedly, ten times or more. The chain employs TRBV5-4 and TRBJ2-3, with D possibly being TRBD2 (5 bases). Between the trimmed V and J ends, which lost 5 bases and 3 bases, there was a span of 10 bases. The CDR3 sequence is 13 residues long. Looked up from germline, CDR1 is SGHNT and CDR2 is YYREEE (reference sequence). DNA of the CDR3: TGTGCCAGCAGACAACTAGGAACAGATACGCAGTATTTT. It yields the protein CASRQLGTDTQYF.

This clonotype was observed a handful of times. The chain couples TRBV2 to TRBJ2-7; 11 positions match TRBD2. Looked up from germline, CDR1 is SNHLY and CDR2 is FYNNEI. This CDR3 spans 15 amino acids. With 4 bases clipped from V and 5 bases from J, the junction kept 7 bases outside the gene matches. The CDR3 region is CASSGSSGRLNEQYF. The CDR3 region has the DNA TGTGCCAGCAGTGGGTCTAGCGGGAGGTTGAACGAGCAGTACTTC.

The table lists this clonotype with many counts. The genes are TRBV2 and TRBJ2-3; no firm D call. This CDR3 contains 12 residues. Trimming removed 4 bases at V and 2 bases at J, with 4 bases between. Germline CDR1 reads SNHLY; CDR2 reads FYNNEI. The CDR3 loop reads CASSGTTDTQYF. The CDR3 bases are TGTGCCAGCAGTGGGACCACAGATACGCAGTATTTT.

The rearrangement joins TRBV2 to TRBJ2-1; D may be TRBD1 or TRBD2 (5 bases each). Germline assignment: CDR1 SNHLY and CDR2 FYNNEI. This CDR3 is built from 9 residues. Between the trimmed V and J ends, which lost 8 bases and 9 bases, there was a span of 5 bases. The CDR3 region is CASGGEQFF. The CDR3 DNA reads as TGTGCCAGCGGGGGTGAGCAGTTCTTC.